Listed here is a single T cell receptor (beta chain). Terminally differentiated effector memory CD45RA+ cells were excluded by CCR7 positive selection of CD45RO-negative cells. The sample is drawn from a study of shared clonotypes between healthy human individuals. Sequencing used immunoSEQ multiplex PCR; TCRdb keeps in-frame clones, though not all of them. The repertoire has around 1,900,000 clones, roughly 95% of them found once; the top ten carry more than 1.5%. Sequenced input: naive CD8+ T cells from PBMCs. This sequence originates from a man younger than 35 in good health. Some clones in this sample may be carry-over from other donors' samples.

CDR3 sequence (DNA): TGTGCCTGGGCTAGCGGGATTGCTTCCAATGAGCAGTTCTTC. Amino acids: CAWASGIASNEQFF. This chain links TRBV30 with TRBJ2-1; 9 nucleotides align to TRBD2. V shed 5 bases and J 6 bases; nucleotides not matched to a gene: 8. From germline, CDR1 is GTSNPN and CDR2 SVGIG (reference sequence). The CDR3 is 14 residues long.